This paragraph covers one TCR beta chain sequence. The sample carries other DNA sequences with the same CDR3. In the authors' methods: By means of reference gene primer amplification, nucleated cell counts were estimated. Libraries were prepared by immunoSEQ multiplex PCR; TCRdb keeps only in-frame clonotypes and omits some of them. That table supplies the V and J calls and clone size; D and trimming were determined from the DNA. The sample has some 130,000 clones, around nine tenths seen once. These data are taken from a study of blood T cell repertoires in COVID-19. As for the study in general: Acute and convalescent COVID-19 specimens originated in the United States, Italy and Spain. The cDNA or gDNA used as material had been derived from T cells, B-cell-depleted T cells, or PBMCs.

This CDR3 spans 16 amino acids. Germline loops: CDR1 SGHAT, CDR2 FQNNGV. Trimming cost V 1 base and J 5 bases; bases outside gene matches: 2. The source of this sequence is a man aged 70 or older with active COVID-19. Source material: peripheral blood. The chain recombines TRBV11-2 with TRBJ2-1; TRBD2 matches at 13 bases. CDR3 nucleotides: TGTGCCAGCAGCTTAGCGGGACTAGCGGGAAACAATGAGCAGTTCTTC. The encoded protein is CASSLAGLAGNNEQFF.